This T cell receptor (beta chain) comes out of a study of blood T cell repertoires in COVID-19 (dated by TCRdb to the early 2020s). For the study in its entirety: Collaborator samples came from the United States, Italy and Spain and covered acute and convalescent phases of COVID-19. The material from the prospective study consisted of cDNA or gDNA derived from T cells, B-cell-depleted T cells, or PBMCs. The dataset comprised deeply sampled blood TCRbeta repertoires from subjects exposed to, actively infected with, or recovered from COVID-19. The repertoires were made available in a free public database intended to serve as a resource for research on the immune response to SARS-CoV-2. Samples came from the ongoing ImmuneRACE study (first 160 participants) plus 1,254 subjects from 6 global collaborators. Nearly every sample came with metadata listing a de-identified subject ID, COVID-19 status, age in years and sex. HLA class I and class II types, where available, came from metadata supplied by the sample provider rather than from assay-based typing.

About this clone: This receptor's antigen is unknown. Base qualities are not provided; no much larger clone lies one nucleotide away.

At the junction V is shortened by 1 base and J by 2 bases, with 13 bases in between. Its CDR3 holds 15 amino acids, cysteine through phenylalanine. CDR3 DNA only is kept here, 45 bases in frame from base 1. Each collaborating institution followed its own protocols to collect whole blood in K2EDTA tubes. For TCRbeta analysis, collaborators shipped samples in one of three forms: frozen whole blood, isolated PBMCs, or DNA extracted from either of those sample types. Study-level results and caveats: The amount of clinical and demographic metadata varied by source and participant and was provided uncurated.

The immunoSEQ Assay, a bias-controlled multiplex PCR, was used to amplify TCRbeta CDR3 regions from genomic DNA. Per the source publication's procedure: Within the assay, amplification of reference gene primers was used to estimate how many nucleated cells each sample contained. To quantify the absolute abundance of each unique TCRbeta CDR3 rearrangement, sequence reads were collapsed and filtered. For each sample, productive Simpson clonality was calculated as the square root of Simpson's diversity index across productive rearrangements. TCRdb stores this immuneACCESS table with in-frame sequences only. Part of the clones is absent; in the studies checked, under half of the shortfall reflects unresolved V genes, and no reason is known for the rest. The D gene and trimming were derived from the DNA, and the V and J assignments and clone size from that table. This sample gives around 130,000 clones in total; about 83% of them show up just once. About a tenth of the sample rests with the top ten.

Rearrangement joined TRBV5-3 to TRBJ2-7; TRBD2 is a possible D gene, resting on 5 matching bases. TRBV5-3 is an open reading frame whose function is uncertain. Sequenced material: peripheral blood. The TCR comes from a man aged 35-49 years with active or convalescent COVID-19. The nucleotide sequence is TGTGCCAGAAGCTTGTTACCTAGCCTCCCCTACGAGCAGTACTTC. Its protein reads: CARSLLPSLPYEQYF.